The clone carrying this T cell receptor (beta chain) was counted between two and nine times. Its cognate antigen is unknown. After removal of 0 bases from V and 6 bases from J, the junction contained 4 bases not matched to a gene. The CDR3 is 15 residues long. Per the germline V gene, CDR1 is SGHRS and CDR2 is YFSETQ. Subsets obtained from CD4+ cells comprised CD45RA+ naive and CD45RA-negative memory cells. These data belong to a study of shared clonotypes between healthy human individuals. Whole-study findings and limits: Clonotypes which were not shared had lower generation probabilities than clonotypes that all four donors shared.

Method: immunoSEQ multiplex PCR; TCRdb's copy keeps in-frame clones and lacks some. The sample consists of about 2.4 million clones, approximately 94% of them appearing once. What was sequenced was naive CD4+ T cells sorted from blood. As for subset: CD45RA+ positively selected. The clonotype originates from a man younger than 30 in good health. The chain joins TRBV5-1 to TRBJ2-1, with 9 bases fitting TRBD2. The CDR3, as DNA: TGCGCCAGCAGCTTGGGACTAGCGGTTTTCAATGAGCAGTTCTTC. Residues: CASSLGLAVFNEQFF.